These T cell receptor beta chains were read from a single sample in a study of blood T cell repertoires in COVID-19. The data were produced by immunoSEQ multiplex PCR, yet TCRdb's version contains in-frame clones alone and is incomplete. The repertoire has about 220,000 clones, about four fifths of them found once; the top ten carry approximately 3.6%. Source material: PBMCs or T cells enriched from blood (not recorded which). The source is an older woman who had recovered from COVID-19. CDR3s include the opening cysteine and the closing phenylalanine or tryptophan. The D gene is left open where the match is weak. Rows may omit the clone size; those that give it use once, few, many or a size class.

size | J | D | V | CDR3 | DNA
many | TRBJ1-1 | TRBD1 | TRBV7-9 | CASTTGATEAFF | TGTGCCAGCACCACAGGGGCGACTGAAGCTTTCTTT
. | TRBJ2-1 | . | TRBV5-5 | CASSYGGSSYNEQFF | TGTGCCAGCAGTTATGGGGGGAGCTCCTACAATGAGCAGTTCTTC
. | TRBJ1-5 | . | TRBV7-9 | CASSRDITTQPQHF | TGTGCCAGCAGCAGGGACATAACCACTCAGCCCCAGCATTTT
. | TRBJ1-1 | TRBD1 | TRBV15 | CATSPTGGYGDTEAFF | TGTGCCACCAGCCCGACAGGGGGCTATGGTGACACTGAAGCTTTCTTT
. | TRBJ1-2 | . | TRBV18 | CASSPNTGRSYGYTF | TGTGCCAGCTCACCAAATACAGGGAGAAGCTATGGCTACACCTTC
. | TRBJ2-6 | . | TRBV10-2 | CASSDGPKVFGANVLTF | TGCGCCAGCAGTGATGGGCCGAAAGTGTTTGGGGCCAACGTCCTGACTTTC
. | TRBJ2-3 | TRBD1 | TRBV10-3 | CAISESAGGKTDTQYF | TGTGCCATCAGTGAGTCGGCAGGGGGCAAGACAGATACGCAGTATTTT
. | TRBJ2-5 | . | TRBV18 | CASSPGASQTQYF | TGTGCCAGCTCACCGGGGGCCAGCCAGACCCAGTACTTC
. | TRBJ1-1 | TRBD1 | TRBV2 | CASRGTGRVTEAFF | TGTGCCAGCAGGGGGACAGGCCGTGTCACTGAAGCTTTCTTT
. | TRBJ2-5 | . | TRBV6-2/TRBV6-3 | CASSYSGNQETQYF | TGTGCCAGCAGTTATTCCGGGAACCAAGAGACCCAGTACTTC
. | TRBJ1-3 | . | TRBV10-2 | CASSDSGAGNTIYF | TGCGCCAGCAGTGATTCAGGGGCCGGAAACACCATATATTTT
. | TRBJ1-5 | TRBD1 | TRBV7-9 | CASSPGTERYQPQHF | TGTGCCAGCAGCCCAGGGACAGAGAGGTACCAGCCCCAGCATTTT
. | TRBJ2-1 | . | TRBV29-1 | CSVRTRDEQFF | TGCAGCGTCCGAACTAGGGATGAGCAGTTCTTC
. | TRBJ2-3 | . | TRBV6-2/TRBV6-3 | CASSQRGAGTDTQYF | TGTGCCAGCAGTCAACGGGGGGCAGGTACAGATACGCAGTATTTT
. | TRBJ2-2 | TRBD1 | TRBV5-1 | CASSLGTGSNTGELFF | TGCGCCAGCAGCTTGGGGACAGGCTCGAACACCGGGGAGCTGTTTTTT
. | TRBJ2-2 | . | TRBV29-1 | CSVGASTGELFF | TGCAGCGTTGGGGCGAGTACCGGGGAGCTGTTTTTT
. | TRBJ1-6 | . | TRBV18 | CASSPPLTGYNSPLHF | TGTGCCAGCTCACCACCATTAACAGGATATAATTCACCCCTCCACTTT
. | TRBJ1-3 | . | TRBV7-2 | CASSRLVGAGNTIYF | TGTGCCAGCAGCCGTTTAGTAGGGGCTGGAAACACCATATATTTT
. | TRBJ1-2 | TRBD1 | TRBV7-9 | CASSFPQGAVGYTF | TGTGCCAGCAGCTTCCCCCAGGGGGCCGTTGGCTACACCTTC
. | TRBJ1-2 | . | TRBV14 | CASSQFDTLLSGYTF | TGTGCCAGCAGCCAATTCGATACCCTCCTGAGTGGCTACACCTTC
. | TRBJ1-2 | TRBD1 | TRBV19 | CASSIDVQGARGYTF | TGTGCCAGTAGTATAGATGTACAGGGGGCGCGGGGCTACACCTTC
. | TRBJ2-7 | TRBD1 | TRBV7-7 | CASSLDYTGVDEQYF | TGTGCCAGCAGCTTAGATTATACAGGGGTCGACGAGCAGTACTTC
. | TRBJ1-1 | . | TRBV29-1 | CRGAGGGGANTEAFF | TGCCGCGGTGCGGGGGGGGGAGGGGCGAACACTGAAGCTTTCTTT
once | TRBJ1-5 | TRBD1 | TRBV2 | CASSRTGAFGFRNQPQHF | TGTGCCAGCAGTAGGACAGGGGCCTTTGGTTTCCGCAATCAGCCCCAGCATTTT
. | TRBJ1-6 | . | TRBV6-5 | CASSYSWSSYNSPLHF | TGTGCCAGCAGTTACTCGTGGAGCTCCTATAATTCACCCCTCCACTTT
. | TRBJ2-5 | TRBD2 | TRBV5-1 | CASSLVLSGLAVQETQYF | TGCGCCAGCAGCTTGGTATTAAGTGGACTAGCGGTCCAAGAGACCCAGTACTTC
. | TRBJ1-3 | . | TRBV14 | CASSQEIGGGNTIYF | TGTGCCAGCAGCCAAGAAATAGGCGGTGGAAACACCATATATTTT
few | TRBJ2-7 | TRBD2 | TRBV18 | CASSRTSASYEQYF | TGTGCCAGCTCACGGACTAGCGCATCCTACGAGCAGTACTTC
. | TRBJ1-5 | . | TRBV10-2 | CATLPTGGKNNQPQHF | TGCGCCACCTTGCCCACCGGCGGGAAAAACAATCAGCCCCAGCATTTT
. | TRBJ2-1 | . | TRBV19 | CASRPGGSYEHEQFF | TGTGCCAGTCGGCCCGGGGGAAGCTACGAACATGAGCAGTTCTTC
few | TRBJ1-4 | . | TRBV18 | CASSPGALSLAANEKLFF | TGTGCCAGCTCACCAGGGGCCCTTTCTTTGGCAGCTAATGAAAAACTGTTTTTT
. | TRBJ1-1 | TRBD1 | TRBV4-2 | CASSQDRGTEAFF | TGTGCCAGCAGCCAAGACAGGGGGACTGAAGCTTTCTTT
many | TRBJ2-2 | TRBD1 | TRBV19 | CASSTGTARPGELFF | TGTGCCAGTAGTACAGGGACAGCCCGCCCCGGGGAGCTGTTTTTT
. | TRBJ1-2 | . | TRBV19 | CASSIGQAGGYTF | TGTGCCAGTAGTATAGGACAGGCGGGCGGCTACACCTTC
. | TRBJ2-6 | TRBD1 | TRBV5-4 | CASSGTGIGANVLTF | TGTGCCAGCAGCGGGACAGGGATTGGGGCCAACGTCCTGACTTTC
. | TRBJ1-6 | . | TRBV19 | CASSFGRGNGSPLHF | TGTGCCAGTAGCTTCGGACGGGGAAACGGTTCACCCCTCCACTTT
. | TRBJ1-1 | . | TRBV6-5 | CASRRKGVFTEAFF | TGTGCCAGCAGGCGGAAGGGGGTGTTTACTGAAGCTTTCTTT
. | TRBJ1-5 | . | TRBV24-1 | CATQGPGNQPQHF | TGTGCCACCCAGGGCCCGGGCAATCAGCCCCAGCATTTT
. | TRBJ2-2 | TRBD1 | TRBV11-2 | CASSLDRGRNTGELFF | TGTGCCAGCAGCTTAGACAGGGGGCGGAACACCGGGGAGCTGTTTTTT
. | TRBJ1-6 | TRBD1 | TRBV3-1/TRBV3-2 | CASSQGQNNSPLHF | TGTGCCAGCAGCCAGGGACAGAATAATTCACCCCTCCACTTT
. | TRBJ1-5 | . | TRBV9 | CASSVNLDQPQHF | TGTGCCAGCAGCGTAAACCTAGATCAGCCCCAGCATTTT
once | TRBJ2-2 | TRBD1 | TRBV3-1/TRBV3-2 | CASSQGDRGGTGELFF | TGTGCCAGCAGCCAAGGGGACAGGGGTGGTACCGGGGAGCTGTTTTTT
. | TRBJ1-1 | TRBD1 | TRBV27 | CASNEYGQGVGTEAFF | TGTGCCAGCAATGAATATGGACAGGGGGTGGGAACTGAAGCTTTCTTT
. | TRBJ2-7 | . | TRBV5-4 | CASSLQWANSYEQYF | TGTGCCAGCAGCCTGCAGTGGGCCAACTCCTACGAGCAGTACTTC
. | TRBJ1-1 | . | TRBV6-5 | CASLILNLGTEAFF | TGTGCCAGCCTTATATTGAATCTCGGCACTGAAGCTTTCTTT
. | TRBJ1-1 | . | TRBV27 | CASSPLWGGNTEAFF | TGTGCCAGCAGTCCCCTATGGGGAGGGAACACTGAAGCTTTCTTT
once | TRBJ2-7 | . | TRBV5-4 | CASSLVNSPSYEQYF | TGTGCCAGCAGCTTAGTGAACAGCCCGAGCTACGAGCAGTACTTC
. | TRBJ1-6 | . | TRBV6-5 | CASSYSGSPLHF | TGTGCCAGCAGTTACTCGGGCTCACCCCTCCACTTT